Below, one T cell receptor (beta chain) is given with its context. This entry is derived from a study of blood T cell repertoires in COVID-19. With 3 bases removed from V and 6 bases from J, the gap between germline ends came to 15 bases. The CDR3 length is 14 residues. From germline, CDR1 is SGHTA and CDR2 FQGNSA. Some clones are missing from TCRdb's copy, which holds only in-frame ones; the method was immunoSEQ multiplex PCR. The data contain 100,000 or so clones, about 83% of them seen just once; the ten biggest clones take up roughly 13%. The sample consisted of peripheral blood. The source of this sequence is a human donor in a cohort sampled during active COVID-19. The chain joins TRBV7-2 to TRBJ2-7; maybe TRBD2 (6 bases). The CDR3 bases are TGTGCCAGCAGCTTTCCTCGGGAGCGGGCCGAGCAGTACTTC. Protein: CASSFPRERAEQYF. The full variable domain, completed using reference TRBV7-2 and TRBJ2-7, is GAGVSQSPSNKVTEKGKDVELRCDPISGHTALYWYRQSLGQGLEFLIYFQGNSAPDKSGLPSDRFSAERTGGSVSTLTIQRTQQEDSAVYLCASSFPRERAEQYFGPGTRLTVT.